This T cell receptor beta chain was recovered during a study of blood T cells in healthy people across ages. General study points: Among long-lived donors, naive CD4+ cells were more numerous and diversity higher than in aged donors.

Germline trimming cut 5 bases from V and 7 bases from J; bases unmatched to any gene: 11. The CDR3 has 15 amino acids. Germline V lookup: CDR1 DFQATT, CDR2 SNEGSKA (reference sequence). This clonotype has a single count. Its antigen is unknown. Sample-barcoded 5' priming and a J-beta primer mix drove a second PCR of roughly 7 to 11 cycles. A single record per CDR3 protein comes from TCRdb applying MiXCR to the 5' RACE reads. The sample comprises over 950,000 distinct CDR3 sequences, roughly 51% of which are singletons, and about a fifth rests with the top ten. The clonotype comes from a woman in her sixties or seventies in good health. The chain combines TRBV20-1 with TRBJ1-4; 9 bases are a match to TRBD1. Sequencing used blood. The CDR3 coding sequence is TGCAGTGCTCCAGGACCGGGACAGGGCTCTGAAAAACTGTTTTTT. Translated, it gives CSAPGPGQGSEKLFF.